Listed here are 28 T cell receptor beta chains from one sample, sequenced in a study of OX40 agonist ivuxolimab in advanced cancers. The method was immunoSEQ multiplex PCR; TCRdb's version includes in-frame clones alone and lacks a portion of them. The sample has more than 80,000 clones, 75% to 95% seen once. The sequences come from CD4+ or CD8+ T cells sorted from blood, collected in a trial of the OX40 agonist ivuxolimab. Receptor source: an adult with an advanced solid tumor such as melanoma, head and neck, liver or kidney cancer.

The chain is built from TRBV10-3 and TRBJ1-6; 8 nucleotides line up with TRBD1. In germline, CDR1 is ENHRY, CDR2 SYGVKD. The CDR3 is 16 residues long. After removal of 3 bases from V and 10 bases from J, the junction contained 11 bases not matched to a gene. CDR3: CAISESPGQGRSPLHF. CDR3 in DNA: TGTGCCATCAGTGAATCCCCCGGACAGGGTCGGTCACCCCTCCACTTT.

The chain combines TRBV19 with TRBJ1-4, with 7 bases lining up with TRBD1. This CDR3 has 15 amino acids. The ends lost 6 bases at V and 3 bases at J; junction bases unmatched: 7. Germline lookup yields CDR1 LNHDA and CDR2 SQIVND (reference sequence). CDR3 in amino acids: CASRLWTGANEKLFF. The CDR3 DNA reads TGTGCCAGTAGGCTCTGGACAGGAGCTAATGAAAAACTGTTTTTT.

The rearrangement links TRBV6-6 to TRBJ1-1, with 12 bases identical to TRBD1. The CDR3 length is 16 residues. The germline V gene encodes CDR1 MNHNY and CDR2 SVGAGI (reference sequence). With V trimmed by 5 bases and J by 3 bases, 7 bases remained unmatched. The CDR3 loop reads CASSTPGQGAYTEAFF. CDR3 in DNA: TGTGCCAGCAGTACCCCGGGACAGGGGGCATACACTGAAGCTTTCTTT.

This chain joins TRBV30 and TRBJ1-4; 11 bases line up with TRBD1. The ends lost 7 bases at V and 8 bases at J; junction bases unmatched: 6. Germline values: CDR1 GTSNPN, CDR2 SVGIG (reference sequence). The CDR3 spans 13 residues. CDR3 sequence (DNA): TGTGCCTCCCCGGGACAGGGGGGGGAAAAACTGTTTTTT. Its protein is CASPGQGGEKLFF.

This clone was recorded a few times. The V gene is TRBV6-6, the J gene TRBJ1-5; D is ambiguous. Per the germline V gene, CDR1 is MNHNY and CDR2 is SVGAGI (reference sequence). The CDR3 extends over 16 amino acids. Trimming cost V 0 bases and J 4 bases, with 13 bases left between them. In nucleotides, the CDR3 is TGTGCCAGCAGTTACTCGCGGCAGGCCGAAAATCAGCCCCAGCATTTT. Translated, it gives CASSYSRQAENQPQHF.

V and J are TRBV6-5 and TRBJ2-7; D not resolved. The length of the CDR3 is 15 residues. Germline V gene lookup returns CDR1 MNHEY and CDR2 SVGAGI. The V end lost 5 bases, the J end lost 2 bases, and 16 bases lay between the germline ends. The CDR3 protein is CASSRYTYDAYEQYF. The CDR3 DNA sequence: TGTGCCAGCAGTCGCTACACATACGACGCCTACGAGCAGTACTTC.

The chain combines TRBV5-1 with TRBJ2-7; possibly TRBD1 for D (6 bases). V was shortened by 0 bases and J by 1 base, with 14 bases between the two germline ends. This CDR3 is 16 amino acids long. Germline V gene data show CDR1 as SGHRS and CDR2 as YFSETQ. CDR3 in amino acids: CASSLVRTENSYEQYF. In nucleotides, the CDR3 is TGCGCCAGCAGCTTGGTCCGGACAGAGAATTCCTACGAGCAGTACTTC.

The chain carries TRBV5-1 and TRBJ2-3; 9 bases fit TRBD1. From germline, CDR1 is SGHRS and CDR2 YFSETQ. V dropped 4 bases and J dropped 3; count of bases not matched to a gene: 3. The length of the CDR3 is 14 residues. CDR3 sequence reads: CASSTGTGTDTQYF. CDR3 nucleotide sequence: TGCGCCAGCAGCACCGGGACAGGGACAGATACGCAGTATTTT.

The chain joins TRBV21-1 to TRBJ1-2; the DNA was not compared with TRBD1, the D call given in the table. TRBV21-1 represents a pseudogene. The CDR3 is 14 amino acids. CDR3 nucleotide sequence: TGTGCCAGCAGCTCCCTGGGCGCGTCGTTTGGCTACACCTTC. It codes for CASSSLGASFGYTF.

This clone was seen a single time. CDR3 bases: TGTGCCTGGAGTGTACGGTGGGGCGTTGGTCAGCCCCAGCATTTT. Its protein is CAWSVRWGVGQPQHF. This chain joins TRBV30 and TRBJ1-5; tentatively, D is TRBD1 (5 bases). Germline CDR1 and CDR2: GTSNPN and SVGIG (reference sequence). The V end lost 0 bases, the J end lost 6 bases, and 15 bases lay between the germline ends. The CDR3 loop spans 15 amino acids.

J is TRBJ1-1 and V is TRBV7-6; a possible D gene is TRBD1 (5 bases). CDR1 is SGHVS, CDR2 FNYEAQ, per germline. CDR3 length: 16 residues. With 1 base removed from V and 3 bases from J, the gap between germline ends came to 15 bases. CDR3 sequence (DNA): TGTGCCAGCAGCTTAGAGGAGGGGCTGAGGTACACTGAAGCTTTCTTT. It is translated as CASSLEEGLRYTEAFF.

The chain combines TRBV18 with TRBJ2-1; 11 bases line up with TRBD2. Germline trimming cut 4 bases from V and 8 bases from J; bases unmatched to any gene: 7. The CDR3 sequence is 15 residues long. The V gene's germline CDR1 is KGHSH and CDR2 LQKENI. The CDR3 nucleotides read TGTGCCAGCTCACTGCGACTAGCGGGATGGTATGAGCAGTTCTTC. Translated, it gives CASSLRLAGWYEQFF.

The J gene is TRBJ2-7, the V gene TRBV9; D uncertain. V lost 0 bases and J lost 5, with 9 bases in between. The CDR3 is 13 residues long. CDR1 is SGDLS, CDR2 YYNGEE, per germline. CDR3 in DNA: TGTGCCAGCAGCGTAGAAGGGTTCCACGAGCAGTACTTC. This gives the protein CASSVEGFHEQYF.

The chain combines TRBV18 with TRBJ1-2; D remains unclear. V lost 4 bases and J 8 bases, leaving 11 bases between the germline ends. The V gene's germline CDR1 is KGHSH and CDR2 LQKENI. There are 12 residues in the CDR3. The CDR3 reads CASSLQAGGYTF. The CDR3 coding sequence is TGTGCCAGCTCACTCCAGGCCGGGGGCTACACCTTC.

The CDR3 reads CASSQDHYNEQFF. CDR3 sequence (DNA): TGCGCCAGCAGCCAAGACCACTACAATGAGCAGTTCTTC. The J gene is TRBJ2-1, the V gene TRBV4-1; D remains ambiguous. Trimming took 0 bases from V and 3 from J, leaving 3 bases between them. Germline loops: CDR1 MGHRA, CDR2 YSYEKL. CDR3 length: 13 amino acids.

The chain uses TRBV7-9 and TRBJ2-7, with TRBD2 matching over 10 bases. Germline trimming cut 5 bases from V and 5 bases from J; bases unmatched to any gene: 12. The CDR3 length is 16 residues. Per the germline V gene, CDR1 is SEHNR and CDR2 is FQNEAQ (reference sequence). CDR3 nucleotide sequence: TGTGCCAGCAGCCCCTCCGGGACTAGCGAGGCGGACGAGCAGTACTTC. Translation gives CASSPSGTSEADEQYF.

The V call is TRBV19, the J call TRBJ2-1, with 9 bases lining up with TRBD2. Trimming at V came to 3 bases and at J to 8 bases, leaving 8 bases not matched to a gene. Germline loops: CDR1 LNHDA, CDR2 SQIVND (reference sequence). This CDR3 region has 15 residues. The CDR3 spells CASSMRGRAMDEQFF. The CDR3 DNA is TGTGCCAGTAGTATGCGCGGGAGGGCTATGGATGAGCAGTTCTTC.

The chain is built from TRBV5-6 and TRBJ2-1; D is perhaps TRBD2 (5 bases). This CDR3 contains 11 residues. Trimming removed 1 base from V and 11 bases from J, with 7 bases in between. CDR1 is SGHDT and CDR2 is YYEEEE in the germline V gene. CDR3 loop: CASSLWTQQFF. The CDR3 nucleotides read TGTGCCAGCAGCTTGTGGACTCAGCAGTTCTTC.

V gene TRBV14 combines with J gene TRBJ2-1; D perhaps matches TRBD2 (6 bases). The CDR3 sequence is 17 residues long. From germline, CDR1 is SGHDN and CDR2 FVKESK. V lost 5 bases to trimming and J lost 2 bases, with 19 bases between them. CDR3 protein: CASSDKGGRKPYNEQFF. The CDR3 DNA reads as TGTGCCAGCAGCGATAAGGGAGGCAGAAAACCCTACAATGAGCAGTTCTTC.

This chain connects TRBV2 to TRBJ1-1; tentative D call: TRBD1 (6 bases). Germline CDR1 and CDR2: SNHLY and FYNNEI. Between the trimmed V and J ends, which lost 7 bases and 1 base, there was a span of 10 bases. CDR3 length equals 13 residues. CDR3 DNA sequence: TGTGCCAGCAACAGGGACGAGAACACTGAAGCTTTCTTT. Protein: CASNRDENTEAFF.

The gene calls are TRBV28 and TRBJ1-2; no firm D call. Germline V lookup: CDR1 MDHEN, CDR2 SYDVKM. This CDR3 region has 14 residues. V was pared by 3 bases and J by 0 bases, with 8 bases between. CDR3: CASSLVQPNYGYTF. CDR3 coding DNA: TGTGCCAGCAGTTTGGTACAGCCTAACTATGGCTACACCTTC.

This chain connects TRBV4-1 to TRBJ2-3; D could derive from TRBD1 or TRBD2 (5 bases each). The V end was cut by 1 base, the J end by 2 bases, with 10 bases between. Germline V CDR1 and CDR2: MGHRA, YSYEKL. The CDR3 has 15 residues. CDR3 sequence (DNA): TGCGCCAGCAGCCAAGCGGGGCGGCCCACAGATACGCAGTATTTT. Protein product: CASSQAGRPTDTQYF.

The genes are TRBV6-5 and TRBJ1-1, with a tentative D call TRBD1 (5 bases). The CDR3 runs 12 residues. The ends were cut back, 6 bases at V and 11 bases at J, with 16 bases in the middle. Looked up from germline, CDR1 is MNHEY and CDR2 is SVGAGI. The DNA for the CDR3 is TGTGCCAGCAGCAGGGCCCTCGAGGAGGCTTTCTTT. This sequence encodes CASSRALEEAFF.

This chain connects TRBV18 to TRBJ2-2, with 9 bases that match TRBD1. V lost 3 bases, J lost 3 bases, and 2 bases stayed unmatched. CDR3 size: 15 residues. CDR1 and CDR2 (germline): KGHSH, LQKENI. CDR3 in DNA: TGTGCCAGCTCACCTCGGACAGGGGACACCGGGGAGCTGTTTTTT. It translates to CASSPRTGDTGELFF.

The chain's CDR3 is CASSDLATGEQFF. The CDR3 DNA reads as TGTGCCAGCAGCGACCTAGCTACCGGTGAGCAGTTCTTC. The V call is TRBV7-3, the J call TRBJ2-1; D is possibly TRBD2 (5 bases). The germline V and J ends were trimmed by 5 bases and 9 bases, with 14 bases remaining between them. The CDR3 has 13 amino acids. Germline V gene data show CDR1 as SGHTA and CDR2 as FQGTGA.

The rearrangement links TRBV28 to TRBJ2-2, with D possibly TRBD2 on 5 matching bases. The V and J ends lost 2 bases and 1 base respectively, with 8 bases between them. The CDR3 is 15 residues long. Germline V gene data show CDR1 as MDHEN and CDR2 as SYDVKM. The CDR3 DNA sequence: TGTGCCAGCAGTTTACCTGGAGGGAACACCGGGGAGCTGTTTTTT. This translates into CASSLPGGNTGELFF.

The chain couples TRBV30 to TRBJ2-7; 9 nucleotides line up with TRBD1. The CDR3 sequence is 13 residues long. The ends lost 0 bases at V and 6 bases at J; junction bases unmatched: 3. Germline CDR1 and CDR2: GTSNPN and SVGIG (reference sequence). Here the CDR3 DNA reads TGTGCCTGGAGTGTTACAGGGGGCACCGAGCAGTACTTC. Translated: CAWSVTGGTEQYF.

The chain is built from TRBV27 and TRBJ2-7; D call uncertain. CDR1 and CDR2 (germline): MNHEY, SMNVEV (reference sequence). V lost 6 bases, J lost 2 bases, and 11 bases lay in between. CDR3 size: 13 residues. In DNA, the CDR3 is TGTGCCAGCAGCTCCCTAGAGACCTACGAGCAGTACTTC. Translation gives CASSSLETYEQYF.